These T cell receptor beta chains were read from a single sample in a study of cytomegalovirus exposure and HLA in healthy donors. Sequencing was performed with immunoSEQ multiplex PCR; in TCRdb, only in-frame clones are kept and a portion is missing. The sample carries some 130,000 clones, around four fifths recorded once. Sequences were obtained from PBMCs. The receptors were sampled from a woman aged 25 to 39 in good health and CMV-seronegative. Both conserved end residues are part of each CDR3. D genes are given only for firm matches. Clone size, where shown, is once, few, many, or a class for clones that have expanded.

abundance	len	d_gene	v_gene	j_gene	CDR3nt	CDR3aa
.	13	TRBD1	TRBV19	TRBJ1-1	TGTGCCAGTAGTAGACAGGGGCTGACTGAAGCTTTCTTT	CASSRQGLTEAFF
.	13	.	TRBV7-2	TRBJ2-1	TGTGCCAGCAGCTTAGAATTTTTCGTTGAGCAGTTCTTC	CASSLEFFVEQFF
.	17	TRBD1	TRBV5-1	TRBJ2-7	TGCGCCAGCAGCCCTGACCGAAGGACAGGGAGAGACTACGAGCAGTACTTC	CASSPDRRTGRDYEQYF
.	16	.	TRBV7-6	TRBJ2-3	TGTGCCAGCAGCCTTCAGTTGGCGGGCATAGGAGATACGCAGTATTTT	CASSLQLAGIGDTQYF
.	15	.	TRBV28	TRBJ1-1	TGTGCCAGCAGTCGGACTCCGGGACAGAACACTGAAGCTTTCTTT	CASSRTPGQNTEAFF
few	11	TRBD1	TRBV2	TRBJ1-2	TGTGCCAGCAACCTGGACAGGGGCTACACCTTC	CASNLDRGYTF
.	16	TRBD1	TRBV27	TRBJ1-4	TGTGCCAGCAGTTCTCATATAACAGGGGAGGATGAAAAACTGTTTTTT	CASSSHITGEDEKLFF
.	15	.	TRBV9	TRBJ1-2	TGTGCCAGCAGCCCCACCGGGGTCTTAAACTATGGCTACACCTTC	CASSPTGVLNYGYTF
.	16	.	TRBV28	TRBJ2-3	TGTGCCAGCAGTTTCCAGGGTCCCCCAAGCACAGATACGCAGTATTTT	CASSFQGPPSTDTQYF
.	13	.	TRBV18	TRBJ1-1	TGTGCCAGCGGCGTACAGGGGAACACTGAAGCTTTCTTT	CASGVQGNTEAFF
.	13	TRBD1	TRBV2	TRBJ1-2	TGTGCCAGCAAGGGGACAGGGCCCTATGGCTACACCTTC	CASKGTGPYGYTF
once	15	.	TRBV19	TRBJ1-2	TGTGCCAGTAGTATTCCCGGGAGGGGTAACTATGGCTACACCTTC	CASSIPGRGNYGYTF
.	13	TRBD1	TRBV5-1	TRBJ1-2	TGCGCCAGCAGCCAAGGACAGGGGATCGGCTACACCTTC	CASSQGQGIGYTF
.	16	.	TRBV7-2	TRBJ2-7	TGTGCCAGCAGCTTAAGTTTGAGGGTCCTAACCTACGAGCAGTACTTC	CASSLSLRVLTYEQYF
.	13	TRBD1	TRBV6-5	TRBJ1-2	TGTGCCAGCAGGGGGACAGGGAGGGATGGCTACACCTTC	CASRGTGRDGYTF
.	13	.	TRBV28	TRBJ2-7	TGTGCCAGCACCGCATATGAAGCGGGCGAGCAGTACTTC	CASTAYEAGEQYF
.	13	.	TRBV14	TRBJ1-6	TGTGCCAGCAGCCCCAGTTATAATTCACCCCTCCACTTT	CASSPSYNSPLHF
.	15	.	TRBV11-2	TRBJ1-1	TGTGCCAGCAGCTTACGCCGGGGAACGAACACTGAAGCTTTCTTT	CASSLRRGTNTEAFF
few	12	.	TRBV29-1	TRBJ1-1	TGCAGCGTTGGAGGGTTGAACACTGAAGCTTTCTTT	CSVGGLNTEAFF